The 19 T cell receptor beta chains given below trace back to one sample, sequenced in a study of T cell responses to AZD1222 COVID-19 vaccine. This table comes from immunoSEQ multiplex PCR, and its TCRdb copy is limited to in-frame clones, with some not included. In the table there are some 160,000 clones, under 95% of which are singletons. The material sequenced was peripheral blood, taken on day 0 of AZD1222 vaccination. The receptors come from an adult in good health.

The rearrangement joins TRBV9 to TRBJ2-2; 10 bases align to TRBD2. V shed 0 bases and J 8 bases; nucleotides not matched to a gene: 7. The CDR3 runs to 16 residues. In germline, CDR1 is SGDLS, CDR2 YYNGEE. As DNA, the CDR3 is TGTGCCAGCAGCGTAGGCCAGCGGGAGGGCTCTGGGGAGCTGTTTTTT. Its protein is CASSVGQREGSGELFF.

This sequence joins TRBV7-9 and TRBJ2-3, with unresolved D. V was clipped by 7 bases and J by 5 bases, with 10 bases between them. The CDR3 totals 12 residues. Germline V CDR1 and CDR2: SEHNR, FQNEAQ (reference sequence). CDR3 in DNA: TGTGCCAGCACCCAGGTCGGAGATACGCAGTATTTT. This sequence encodes CASTQVGDTQYF.

CDR3 in DNA: TGTGCCAGCAGCGTATCGAGGGGACAAGAGACCCAGTACTTC. It codes for CASSVSRGQETQYF. The genes are TRBV9 and TRBJ2-5; D is perhaps TRBD1 or TRBD2 (5 bases each). The V end was cut by 1 base, the J end by 2 bases, with 9 bases between. CDR1 SGDLS and CDR2 YYNGEE come from the germline V gene. This CDR3 region has 14 residues.

The chain has TRBV11-2 and TRBJ2-7, with 8 bases lining up with TRBD2. V lost 0 bases, J lost 0 bases, and 10 bases stayed unmatched. This CDR3 has 18 residues. Germline V CDR1 and CDR2: SGHAT, FQNNGV. The CDR3 DNA sequence: TGTGCCAGCAGCTTAGAACGGGCGGGAGGCCCTTTCTCCTACGAGCAGTACTTC. Its protein is CASSLERAGGPFSYEQYF.

The rearrangement joins TRBV6-5 to TRBJ2-7; D is ambiguous. The CDR3 contains 13 residues. CDR1 MNHEY and CDR2 SVGAGI come from the germline V gene. The ends were cut back, 11 bases at V and 2 bases at J, with 16 bases in the middle. The CDR3: CALMGDGPYEQYF. CDR3 bases: TGTGCCCTCATGGGCGACGGTCCCTACGAGCAGTACTTC.

The chain joins TRBV28 to TRBJ2-3, with 10 bases matching TRBD1. The length of the CDR3 is 16 residues. V gave up 6 bases and J gave up 7 bases; unmatched junction bases: 13. Germline V gene data show CDR1 as MDHEN and CDR2 as SYDVKM. Written as DNA, the CDR3 is TGTGCCAGCAGCGCCGCCGGGACAGGGGAGTCATATACGCAGTATTTT. This gives the protein CASSAAGTGESYTQYF.

The chain is built from TRBV7-8 and TRBJ1-4; D unresolved. The CDR3 totals 15 residues. V lost 5 bases, J lost 8 bases, and 18 bases lay in between. Germline lookup yields CDR1 SGHVS and CDR2 FQNEAQ. The CDR3 DNA is TGTGCCAGCAGCCCAGACGGGTTACGATACGAAAAACTGTTTTTT. It codes for CASSPDGLRYEKLFF.

The chain links TRBV2 to TRBJ2-5; D may be TRBD1 (7 bases). CDR1 is SNHLY, CDR2 FYNNEI, per germline. CDR3 length: 16 amino acids. V dropped 8 bases and J dropped 5 bases, with 24 bases sitting between them. DNA for the CDR3: TGTGCCAGCGGAAGGAGGGGCAGGGGGTCTGGGGAGACCCAGTACTTC. This translates into CASGRRGRGSGETQYF.

This clone was seen a single time. V gene TRBV7-6 combines with J gene TRBJ2-5; 7 bases are a match to TRBD2. V trimming: 5 bases; J trimming: 3 bases; junction bases outside the gene matches: 6. The germline gives CDR1 SGHVS, CDR2 FNYEAQ. This CDR3 spans 14 amino acids. The CDR3 nucleotides are TGTGCCAGCAGCGGCAATCTAGCGGAAGAGACCCAGTACTTC. This gives the protein CASSGNLAEETQYF.

This clone appeared a single time. The V and J genes are TRBV28 and TRBJ2-3; 8 positions match TRBD2. CDR3 size: 14 residues. Germline V CDR1 and CDR2: MDHEN, SYDVKM. V was clipped by 5 bases and J by 5 bases; unmatched bases: 6. CDR3 nucleotides: TGTGCCAGCAGTCTTCTTCTAGCGGGAGATACGCAGTATTTT. Translated, it gives CASSLLLAGDTQYF.

Only one count was recorded for this clone. The chain links TRBV7-3 to TRBJ2-2; possible D gene TRBD1, 6 bases. Germline CDR1 SGHTA, CDR2 FQGTGA. CDR3 length equals 14 residues. The germline V and J ends were trimmed by 2 bases and 4 bases, with 8 bases remaining between them. The CDR3 spells CASSLEGVTGELFF. DNA of the CDR3: TGTGCCAGCAGCTTAGAGGGGGTCACCGGGGAGCTGTTTTTT.

Comments on this clone: Other DNA sequences in the sample encode the same CDR3. The chain recombines TRBV3-1 (or the pseudogene TRBV3-2) with TRBJ2-3; D perhaps matches TRBD2 (6 bases). Germline assignment: CDR1 LGHDT and CDR2 YNNKEL (reference sequence). The CDR3 loop spans 14 amino acids. Trimming pared 4 bases from V and 0 bases from J, leaving 8 bases between. This CDR3 reads CASSLRGSTDTQYF. As DNA, the CDR3 is TGTGCCAGCAGCCTGCGGGGTAGCACAGATACGCAGTATTTT.

V usage is TRBV24-1 and J usage is TRBJ1-2, with D unclear. Deletions cut 1 base from V and 0 bases from J, with 5 bases between. Germline loops: CDR1 KGHDR, CDR2 SFDVKD. The CDR3 covers 14 residues. CDR3 DNA: TGTGCCACCAGTGATTTTCCAGCTAACTATGGCTACACCTTC. This gives the protein CATSDFPANYGYTF.

V usage is TRBV7-8 and J usage is TRBJ2-7; TRBD1 matches at 8 bases. Germline CDR1 reads SGHVS; CDR2 reads FQNEAQ. This CDR3 is 13 amino acids long. V trimming: 6 bases; J trimming: 2 bases; junction bases outside the gene matches: 3. This CDR3 is CASRTTGAYEQYF. The CDR3 region has the DNA TGTGCCAGCAGGACGACAGGGGCCTACGAGCAGTACTTC.

This chain connects TRBV18 to TRBJ2-5; unclear D gene. The CDR3 has 15 residues. CDR1 is KGHSH and CDR2 is LQKENI in the germline V gene. Trimming took off 6 bases at V and 2 bases at J, with 16 bases between the two ends. The CDR3 spells CASSPGRIPQETQYF. The CDR3 DNA reads TGTGCCAGCTCCCCCGGGCGCATACCACAAGAGACCCAGTACTTC.

The CDR3 loop is CASSPRDYLSSYNEQFF. CDR3 coding DNA: TGTGCCAGCAGCCCCCGGGACTACCTAAGCTCCTACAATGAGCAGTTCTTC. The chain combines TRBV11-2 with TRBJ2-1; 7 bases are shared with TRBD2. Germline V gene sequence: CDR1 SGHAT, CDR2 FQNNGV. Trimming cost V 5 bases and J 0 bases; bases outside gene matches: 10. CDR3 length: 17 amino acids. The full variable domain, rest sourced from reference TRBV11-2 and TRBJ2-1, is EAGVAQSPRYKIIEKRQSVAFWCNPISGHATLYWYQQILGQGPKLLIQFQNNGVVDDSQLPKDRFSAERLKGVDSTLKIQPAKLEDSAVYLCASSPRDYLSSYNEQFFGPGTRLTVL.

The rearrangement links TRBV28 to TRBJ2-1; D gene uncertain. V lost 5 bases to trimming and J lost 0 bases, with 14 bases between them. This CDR3 is built from 16 residues. In germline, CDR1 is MDHEN, CDR2 SYDVKM. The chain's CDR3 is CASSDAPGYSYNEQFF. The CDR3 coding sequence is TGTGCCAGCAGTGACGCCCCCGGGTACTCCTACAATGAGCAGTTCTTC.

The chain recombines TRBV24-1 with TRBJ2-7; 8 nucleotides line up with TRBD2. The CDR3 has 14 amino acids. CDR1 is KGHDR and CDR2 is SFDVKD in the germline V gene. V gave up 4 bases and J gave up 2 bases; unmatched junction bases: 3. Written as DNA, the CDR3 is TGTGCCACCAGTGACACGGGACTAGCCTACGAGCAGTACTTC. The encoded protein is CATSDTGLAYEQYF.

The V gene is TRBV19, the J gene TRBJ1-2; weak D call: TRBD1 (5 bases). The CDR3 has 13 residues. The V gene's germline CDR1 is LNHDA and CDR2 SQIVND (reference sequence). Trimming took off 0 bases at V and 8 bases at J, with 10 bases between the two ends. The CDR3 is CASSIDRGSGYTF. The CDR3 nucleotides read TGTGCCAGTAGTATAGATCGGGGGAGCGGCTACACCTTC.